This TCR beta chain was captured by sequencing in a study of OX40 agonist ivuxolimab in advanced cancers. Profiled with immunoSEQ multiplex PCR; TCRdb holds only in-frame clones, not every one. The repertoire holds tens of thousands of clones, around 85% seen once, with 4.5% to 6% in the top ten. The ends lost 2 bases at V and 2 bases at J; junction bases unmatched: 6. The CDR3 runs 15 residues. CDR1 MNHEY and CDR2 SVGAGI come from the germline V gene. This clone was observed a handful of times. The genes are TRBV6-5 and TRBJ2-7; TRBD1 matches at 7 bases. The TCR was taken from an adult with an advanced solid tumor such as melanoma, head and neck, liver or kidney cancer. The source was CD4+ or CD8+ T cells sorted from blood, collected in a trial of the OX40 agonist ivuxolimab. This CDR3 is CASSYAKGQTYEQYF. The CDR3 DNA sequence: TGTGCCAGCAGTTACGCAAAGGGACAGACCTACGAGCAGTACTTC.